This T cell receptor beta chain was observed in a study of Graves' ophthalmopathy and Graves' hyperthyroidism. This clonotype has a count of ten or more. The germline V gene encodes CDR1 MNHEY and CDR2 SVGEGT. Trimming cost V 0 bases and J 5 bases; bases outside gene matches: 5. The CDR3 has 16 amino acids. RNA transcripts were the source from which TCR beta CDR3 regions were amplified. The workflow started with a first-round RT-PCR run with HTBI primers and then moved on to a second-round multiplex PCR. TCRdb fed the multiplex PCR reads into MiXCR, producing one record per CDR3 protein. There are just over 600,000 distinct CDR3 sequences in the sample; 20% to 25% occur only once, and more than 5.5% lies in the top ten. Ophthalmopathy not arising within 18 months of follow-up defined hyperthyroidism as stable.

Material: peripheral blood. The receptor comes from a woman between 18 and 29 years old with stable Graves' hyperthyroidism. Some clones in this sample may be carry-over from other donors' samples. This chain joins TRBV6-2 or TRBV6-3 and TRBJ1-5; 9 bases align to TRBD1. The CDR3 sequence: CASSYSRTGDYQPQHF. The CDR3 DNA reads TGTGCCAGCAGTTACTCGAGGACAGGGGATTATCAGCCCCAGCATTTT.